Given below is one T cell receptor beta chain in context. The method was immunoSEQ multiplex PCR; TCRdb's version includes in-frame clones alone and lacks a portion of them. Altogether about 220,000 clones are present, around 90% being singletons, with the ten largest covering 14% to 15%. These data originate in a study of blood T cell repertoires in COVID-19. Across the whole study: Sites across the United States, Italy and Spain contributed samples from acute and convalescent COVID-19.

Everyone who took part was roughly 18 to 89 years old, and they came from about two dozen US areas. Cohorts were determined from participant-reported clinical history. The TCR originated in a woman aged 45 to 65 with acute COVID-19. Source material: PBMCs or T cells enriched from blood (not recorded which).

The CDR3 nucleotides read TGCGCCAGCAGTCAATCGGGACTAGCGGGGGACGAGCAGTACTTC. This translates into CASSQSGLAGDEQYF. The chain recombines TRBV23-1 with TRBJ2-7, with 14 bases fitting TRBD2. TRBV23-1 is filed as an ORF, its function uncertain. The CDR3 runs 15 residues. After removal of 0 bases from V and 5 bases from J, the junction contained 0 bases not matched to a gene.